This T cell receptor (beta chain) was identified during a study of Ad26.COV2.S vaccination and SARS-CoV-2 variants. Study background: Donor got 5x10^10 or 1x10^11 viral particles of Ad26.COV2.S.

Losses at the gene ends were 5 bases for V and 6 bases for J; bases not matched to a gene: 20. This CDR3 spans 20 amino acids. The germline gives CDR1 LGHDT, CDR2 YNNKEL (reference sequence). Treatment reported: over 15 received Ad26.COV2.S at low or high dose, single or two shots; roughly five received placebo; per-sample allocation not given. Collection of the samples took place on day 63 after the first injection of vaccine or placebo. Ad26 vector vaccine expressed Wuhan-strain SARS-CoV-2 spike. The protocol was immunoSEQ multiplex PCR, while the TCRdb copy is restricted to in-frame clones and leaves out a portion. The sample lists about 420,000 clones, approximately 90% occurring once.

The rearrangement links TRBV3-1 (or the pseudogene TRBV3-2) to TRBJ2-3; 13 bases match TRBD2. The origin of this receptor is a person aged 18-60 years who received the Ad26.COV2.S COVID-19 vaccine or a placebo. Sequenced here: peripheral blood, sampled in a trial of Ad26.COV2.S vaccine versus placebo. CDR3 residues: CASSTLGTSGDRTVVDTQYF. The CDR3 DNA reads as TGTGCCAGCAGCACTCTAGGGACTAGCGGGGATAGGACTGTGGTTGATACGCAGTATTTT.